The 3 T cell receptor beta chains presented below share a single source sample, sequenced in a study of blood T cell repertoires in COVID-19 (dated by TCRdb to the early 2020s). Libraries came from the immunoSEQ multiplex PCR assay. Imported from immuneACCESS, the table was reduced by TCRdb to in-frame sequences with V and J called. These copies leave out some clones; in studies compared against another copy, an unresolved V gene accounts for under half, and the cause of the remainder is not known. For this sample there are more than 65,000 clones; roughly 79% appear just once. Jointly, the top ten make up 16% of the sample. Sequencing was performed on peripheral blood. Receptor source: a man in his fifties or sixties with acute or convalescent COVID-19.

The CDR3 DNA reads TGCGCCAGCAGTGAACAGGGGGCGAGGAGTTACGAGCAGTACTTC. Amino acids: CASSEQGARSYEQYF. The gene calls are TRBV10-2 and TRBJ2-7; the match to TRBD1 covers 9 bases. V was clipped by 3 bases and J by 4 bases; unmatched bases: 7. The CDR3 covers 15 residues. Germline V gene lookup returns CDR1 WSHSY and CDR2 SAAADI.

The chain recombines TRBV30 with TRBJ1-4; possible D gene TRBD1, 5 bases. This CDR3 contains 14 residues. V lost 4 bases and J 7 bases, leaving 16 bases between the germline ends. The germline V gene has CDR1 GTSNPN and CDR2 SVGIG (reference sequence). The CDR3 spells CAWNSYSGGEKLFF. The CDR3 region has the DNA TGTGCCTGGAATTCTTATTCGGGGGGTGAAAAACTGTTTTTT.

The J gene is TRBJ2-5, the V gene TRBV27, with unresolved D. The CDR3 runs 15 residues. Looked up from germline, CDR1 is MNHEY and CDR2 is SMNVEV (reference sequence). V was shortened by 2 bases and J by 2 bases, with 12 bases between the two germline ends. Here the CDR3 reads CASSLIKSRQETQYF. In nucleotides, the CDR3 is TGTGCCAGCAGTTTAATAAAGAGCAGGCAAGAGACCCAGTACTTC.